Listed below are T cell receptor beta chains from one sample, sequenced in a study of T cells in localized non-small cell lung cancer. Some clones are missing from TCRdb's copy, which holds only in-frame ones; the method was immunoSEQ multiplex PCR. The sample yields some 35,000 clones, around 94% seen once. The sequencing used peripheral blood, collected before any cancer treatment. These receptor sequences come from a female donor of 60 years or more with stage I lung adenocarcinoma. Each CDR3 is given with its conserved first and last residue. Each record gives: CDR3 length, D gene, J gene, clone size, V gene, CDR3 protein, CDR3 DNA. D genes are given only for firm matches. Expanded clones are given a class, and other clones once, few, many or no size at all.

15	TRBD1	TRBJ1-2	once	TRBV9	CASSPGTDPNYGYTF	TGTGCCAGCAGCCCTGGGACAGACCCTAACTATGGCTACACCTTC
17	TRBD2	TRBJ2-1	NA	TRBV7-9	CASSFPAGVLRRDEQFF	TGTGCCAGCAGCTTCCCCGCGGGGGTGCTCCGTAGGGATGAGCAGTTCTTC
16	NA	TRBJ1-5	NA	TRBV7-2	CASSLVGGAGGQPQHF	TGTGCCAGCAGCTTAGTAGGTGGGGCTGGGGGTCAGCCCCAGCATTTT
12	NA	TRBJ2-1	NA	TRBV6-1	CSSSEAPSEQFF	TGTTCCAGCAGTGAAGCGCCCAGTGAGCAGTTCTTC
17	NA	TRBJ2-7	NA	TRBV6-1	CASSETRSWGRPYEQYF	TGTGCCAGCAGTGAAACCCGGTCCTGGGGGCGTCCCTACGAGCAGTACTTC
15	NA	TRBJ1-4	NA	TRBV15	CATSDLSGANEKLFF	TGTGCCACCAGCGACCTGAGCGGGGCTAATGAAAAACTGTTTTTT
13	NA	TRBJ1-2	NA	TRBV7-2	CASSPQRTETYTF	TGTGCCAGCAGCCCGCAGAGGACAGAAACCTACACCTTC
13	NA	TRBJ1-1	NA	TRBV6-5	CASSSFDNTEAFF	TGTGCCAGCAGTTCCTTCGATAACACTGAAGCTTTCTTT
15	NA	TRBJ1-1	NA	TRBV7-2	CASSLGVSSNTEAFF	TGTGCCAGCAGCTTAGGAGTCAGCTCGAACACTGAAGCTTTCTTT
14	NA	TRBJ1-3	NA	TRBV19	CASSKMSAGNTIYF	TGTGCCAGTAGTAAGATGTCGGCTGGAAACACCATATATTTT
12	NA	TRBJ2-1	NA	TRBV7-8	CASSPPVHEQFF	TGTGCCAGCAGCCCCCCTGTCCATGAGCAGTTCTTC
14	TRBD2	TRBJ2-1	NA	TRBV7-9	CASSLLAGEGEQFF	TGTGCCAGCAGCTTGCTAGCGGGGGAGGGTGAGCAGTTCTTC
15	TRBD1	TRBJ2-7	NA	TRBV7-9	CASSRGQGLPYEQYF	TGTGCCAGCAGCCGTGGACAGGGACTCCCCTACGAGCAGTACTTC
14	TRBD1	TRBJ1-1	NA	TRBV6-4	CASRLDRGNTEAFF	TGTGCCAGCAGGTTGGACAGGGGGAACACTGAAGCTTTCTTT
13	NA	TRBJ2-4	NA	TRBV2	CASSDPGMNIQYF	TGTGCCAGCAGTGATCCGGGTATGAACATTCAGTACTTC
19	TRBD2	TRBJ2-7	NA	TRBV2	CASRPGHGWEGWVSYEQYF	TGTGCCAGCAGGCCCGGACACGGTTGGGAGGGTTGGGTAAGTTACGAGCAGTACTTC
17	TRBD2	TRBJ2-3	NA	TRBV7-7	CASSPRLSGGLADTQYF	TGTGCTAGCAGCCCACGACTGAGCGGGGGGTTGGCAGATACGCAGTATTTT